This T cell receptor beta chain was sequenced during a study of blood T cell repertoires in COVID-19. Study at large: There were acute and convalescent COVID-19 samples, and they came from the United States, Italy and Spain. The cDNA or gDNA used as material had been derived from T cells, B-cell-depleted T cells, or PBMCs.

TCRdb's copy holds only in-frame clones and misses some; the assay was immunoSEQ multiplex PCR. The sample includes around 190,000 clones, roughly 87% of them seen just once. In germline, CDR1 is SEHNR, CDR2 FQNEAQ (reference sequence). The CDR3 is made up of 16 amino acids. The ends were cut back, 5 bases at V and 2 bases at J, with 18 bases in the middle. The receptor was derived from a man between 18 and 35 years old who had recovered from COVID-19. Sequencing was performed on peripheral blood. The chain uses TRBV7-9 and TRBJ1-2, with TRBD1 as a possible D gene (6 bases). The CDR3 nucleotides read TGTGCCAGCAGCCCAACCGGGACATCGGGAAACTATGGCTACACCTTC. Protein: CASSPTGTSGNYGYTF. Based on the CDR3 plus reference TRBV7-9 and TRBJ1-2, the full variable domain is DTGVSQNPRHKITKRGQNVTFRCDPISEHNRLYWYRQTLGQGPEFLTYFQNEAQLEKSRLLSDRFSAERPKGSFSTLEIQRTEQGDSAMYLCASSPTGTSGNYGYTFGSGTRLTVV.